This TCR beta chain was profiled in a study of a mutant IDH1 vaccine in newly diagnosed glioma. Looking at the study overall: Vaccines were first given 4-6 weeks after radiotherapy alone, or with temozolomide cycles. Most patients had received both radiotherapy and temozolomide, the prior options being radiotherapy, temozolomide, or both.

Data came from immunoSEQ multiplex PCR; TCRdb stores just in-frame clones and leaves some out. Of roughly 120,000 clones in the sample, about 82% were seen once. Details on this clone: What it binds is not known. A junction boundary mismatches the germline segment, possibly from a read error.

Time point defined: week 11, during vaccination. Vaccinated patients received 300 ug of mutant IDH1 20-mer peptide per dose, with topical imiquimod. Findings and caveats of the study: It seemed that pseudoprogression was not linked to changes in the top peripheral T cell clonotypes.

The sequence derives from a man in his forties with glioma. Sequences were derived from PBMCs, sampled from a glioma patient whose treatment included an IDH1 peptide vaccine.

DNA for the CDR3: TGTGCTAGCAGCTTCGGTCAGGGGAGGGGCACCGGGGAGCTGTTTTTT. Residues: CASSFGQGRGTGELFF. V and J are TRBV7-7 and TRBJ2-2; weak D call: TRBD2 (7 bases). CDR3 length: 16 amino acids. Germline V lookup: CDR1 SSHAT, CDR2 FNYEAQ (reference sequence).